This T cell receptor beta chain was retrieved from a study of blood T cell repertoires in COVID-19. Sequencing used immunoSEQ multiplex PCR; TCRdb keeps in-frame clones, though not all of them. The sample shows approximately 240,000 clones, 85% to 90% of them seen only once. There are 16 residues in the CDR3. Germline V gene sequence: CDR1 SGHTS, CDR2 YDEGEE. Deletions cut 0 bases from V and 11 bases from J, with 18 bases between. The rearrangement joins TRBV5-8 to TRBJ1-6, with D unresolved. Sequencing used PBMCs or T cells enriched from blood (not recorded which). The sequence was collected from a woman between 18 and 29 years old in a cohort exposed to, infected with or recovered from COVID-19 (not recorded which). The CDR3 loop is CASSLAGRVSLAPLHF. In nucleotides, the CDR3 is TGTGCCAGCAGCTTGGCTGGCCGGGTTTCGTTAGCACCCCTCCACTTT.